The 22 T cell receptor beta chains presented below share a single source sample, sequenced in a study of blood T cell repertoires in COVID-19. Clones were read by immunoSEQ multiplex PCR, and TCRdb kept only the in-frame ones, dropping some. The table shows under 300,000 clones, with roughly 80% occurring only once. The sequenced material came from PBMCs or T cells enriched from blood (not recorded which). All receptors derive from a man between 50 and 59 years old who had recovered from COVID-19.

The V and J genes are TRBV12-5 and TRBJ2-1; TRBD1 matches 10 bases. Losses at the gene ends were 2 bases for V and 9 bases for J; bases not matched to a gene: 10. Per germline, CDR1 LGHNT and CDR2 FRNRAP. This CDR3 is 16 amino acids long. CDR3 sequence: CASGLLTGTGAVEQFF. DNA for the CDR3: TGTGCTAGTGGTTTGTTGACCGGGACAGGGGCCGTTGAGCAGTTCTTC.

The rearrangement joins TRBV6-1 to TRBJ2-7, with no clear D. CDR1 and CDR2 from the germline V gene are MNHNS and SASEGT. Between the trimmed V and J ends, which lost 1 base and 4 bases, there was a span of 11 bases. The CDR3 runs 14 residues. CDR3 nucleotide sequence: TGTGCCAGCAGTGAAGGCGGAATCCCTTACGAGCAGTACTTC. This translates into CASSEGGIPYEQYF.

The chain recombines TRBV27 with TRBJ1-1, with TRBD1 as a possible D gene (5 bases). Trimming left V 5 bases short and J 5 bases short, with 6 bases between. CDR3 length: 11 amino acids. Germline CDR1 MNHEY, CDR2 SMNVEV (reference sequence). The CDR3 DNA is TGTGCCAGCAGTGGGGGGACTGAAGCTTTCTTT. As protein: CASSGGTEAFF.

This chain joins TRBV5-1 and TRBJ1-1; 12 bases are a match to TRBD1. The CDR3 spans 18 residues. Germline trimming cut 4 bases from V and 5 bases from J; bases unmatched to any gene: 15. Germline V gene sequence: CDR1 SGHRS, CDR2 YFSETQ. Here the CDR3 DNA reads TGCGCCAGCAGCCTGGGGACAGGGGGCTCTGGGGTAAGGACTGAAGCTTTCTTT. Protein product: CASSLGTGGSGVRTEAFF. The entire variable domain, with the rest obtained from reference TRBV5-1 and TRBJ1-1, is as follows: KAGVTQTPRYLIKTRGQQVTLSCSPISGHRSVSWYQQTPGQGLQFLFEYFSETQRNKGNFPGRFSGRQFSNSRSEMNVSTLELGDSALYLCASSLGTGGSGVRTEAFFGQGTRLTVV.

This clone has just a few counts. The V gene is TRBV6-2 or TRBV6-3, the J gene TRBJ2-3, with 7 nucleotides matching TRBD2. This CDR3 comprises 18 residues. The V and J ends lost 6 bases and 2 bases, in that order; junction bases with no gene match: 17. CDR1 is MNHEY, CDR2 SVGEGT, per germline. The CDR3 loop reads CASSLKGLLADATDTQYF. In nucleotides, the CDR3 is TGTGCCAGCAGCCTAAAGGGACTCCTAGCGGACGCCACAGATACGCAGTATTTT.

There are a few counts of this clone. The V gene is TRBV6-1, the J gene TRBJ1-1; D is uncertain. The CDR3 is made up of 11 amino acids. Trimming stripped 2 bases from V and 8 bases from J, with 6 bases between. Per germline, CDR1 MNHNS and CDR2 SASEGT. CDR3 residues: CASSEMREAFF. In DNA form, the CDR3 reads TGTGCCAGCAGTGAAATGAGGGAAGCTTTCTTT.

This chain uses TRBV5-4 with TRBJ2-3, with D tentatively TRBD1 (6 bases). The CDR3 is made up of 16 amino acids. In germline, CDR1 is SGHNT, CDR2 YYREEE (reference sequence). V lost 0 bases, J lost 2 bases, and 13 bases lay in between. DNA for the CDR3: TGTGCCAGCAGCTTGGAGCAGGGGCGGGTCACAGATACGCAGTATTTT. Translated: CASSLEQGRVTDTQYF.

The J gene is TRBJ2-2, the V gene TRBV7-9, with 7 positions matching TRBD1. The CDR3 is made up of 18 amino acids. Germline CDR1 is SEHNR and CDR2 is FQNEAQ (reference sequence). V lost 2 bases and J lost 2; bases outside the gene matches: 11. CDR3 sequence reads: CASSLRVQGVRNTGELFF. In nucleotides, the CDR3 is TGTGCCAGCAGCTTACGGGTGCAGGGGGTCCGAAACACCGGGGAGCTGTTTTTT.

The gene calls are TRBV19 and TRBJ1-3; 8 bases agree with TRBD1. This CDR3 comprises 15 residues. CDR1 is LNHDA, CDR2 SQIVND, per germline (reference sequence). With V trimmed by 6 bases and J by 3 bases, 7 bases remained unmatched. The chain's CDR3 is CASSPRQGIGNTIYF. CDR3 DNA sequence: TGTGCCAGTAGCCCCCGACAGGGGATTGGAAACACCATATATTTT.

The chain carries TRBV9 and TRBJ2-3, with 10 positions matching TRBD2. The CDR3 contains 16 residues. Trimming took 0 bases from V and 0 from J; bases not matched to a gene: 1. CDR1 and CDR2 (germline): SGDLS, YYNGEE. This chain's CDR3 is CASSVDSGGSTDTQYF. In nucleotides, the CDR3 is TGTGCCAGCAGCGTAGATAGCGGGGGGAGCACAGATACGCAGTATTTT.

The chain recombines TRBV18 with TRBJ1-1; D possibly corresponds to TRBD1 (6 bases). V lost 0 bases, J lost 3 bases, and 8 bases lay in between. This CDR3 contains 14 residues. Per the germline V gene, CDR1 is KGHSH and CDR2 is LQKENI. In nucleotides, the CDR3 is TGTGCCAGCTCACCACCCAACAGGGACACTGAAGCTTTCTTT. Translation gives CASSPPNRDTEAFF.

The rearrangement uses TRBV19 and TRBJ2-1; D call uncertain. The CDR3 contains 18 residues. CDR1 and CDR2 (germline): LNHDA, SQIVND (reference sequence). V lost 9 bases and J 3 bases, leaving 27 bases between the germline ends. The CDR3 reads CASRKVGEVSINYNEQFF. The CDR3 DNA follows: TGTGCCAGCAGAAAGGTGGGCGAAGTTTCTATCAACTACAATGAGCAGTTCTTC.

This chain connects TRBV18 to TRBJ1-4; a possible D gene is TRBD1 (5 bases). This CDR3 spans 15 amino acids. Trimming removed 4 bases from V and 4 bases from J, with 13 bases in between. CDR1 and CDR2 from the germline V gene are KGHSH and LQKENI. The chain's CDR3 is CASSQIGANNEKLFF. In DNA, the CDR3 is TGTGCCAGCTCACAAATAGGGGCAAATAATGAAAAACTGTTTTTT.

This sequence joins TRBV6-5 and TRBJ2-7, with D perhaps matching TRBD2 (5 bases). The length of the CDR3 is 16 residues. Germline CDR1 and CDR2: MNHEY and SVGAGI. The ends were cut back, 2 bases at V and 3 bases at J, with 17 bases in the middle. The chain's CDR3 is CASSYHLAAGNYEQYF. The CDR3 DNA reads TGTGCCAGCAGTTACCACCTGGCTGCCGGGAACTACGAGCAGTACTTC.

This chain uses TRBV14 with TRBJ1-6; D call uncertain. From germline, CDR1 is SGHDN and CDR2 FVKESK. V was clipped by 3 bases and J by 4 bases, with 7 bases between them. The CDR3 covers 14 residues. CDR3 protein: CASSHGDYNSPLHF. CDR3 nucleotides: TGTGCCAGCAGCCACGGGGATTATAATTCACCCCTCCACTTT.

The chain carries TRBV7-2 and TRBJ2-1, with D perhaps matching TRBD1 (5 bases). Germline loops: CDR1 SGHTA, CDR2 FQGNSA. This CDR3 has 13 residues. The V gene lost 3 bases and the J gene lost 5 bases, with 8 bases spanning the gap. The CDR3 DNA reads TGTGCCAGCAGCTTCGACAGACACAATGAGCAGTTCTTC. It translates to CASSFDRHNEQFF.

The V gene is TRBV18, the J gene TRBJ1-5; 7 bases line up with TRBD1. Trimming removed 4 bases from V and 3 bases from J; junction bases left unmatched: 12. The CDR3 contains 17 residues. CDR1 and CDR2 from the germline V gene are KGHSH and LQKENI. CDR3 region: CASSRAALTGNNQPQHF. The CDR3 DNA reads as TGTGCCAGCTCACGCGCCGCCCTGACAGGGAACAATCAGCCCCAGCATTTT.

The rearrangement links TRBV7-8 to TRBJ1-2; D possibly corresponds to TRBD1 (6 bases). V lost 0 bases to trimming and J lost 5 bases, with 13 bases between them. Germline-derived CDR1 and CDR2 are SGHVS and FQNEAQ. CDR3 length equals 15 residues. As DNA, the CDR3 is TGTGCCAGCAGCTTAGCGGGGAGGGGGGTTTATGGCTACACCTTC. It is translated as CASSLAGRGVYGYTF.

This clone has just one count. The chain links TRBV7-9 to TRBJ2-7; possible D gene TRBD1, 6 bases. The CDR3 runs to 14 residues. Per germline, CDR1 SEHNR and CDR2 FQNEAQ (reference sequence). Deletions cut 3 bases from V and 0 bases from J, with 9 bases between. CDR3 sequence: CASSLGASSYEQYF. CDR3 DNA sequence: TGTGCCAGCAGCTTGGGGGCGAGCTCCTACGAGCAGTACTTC.

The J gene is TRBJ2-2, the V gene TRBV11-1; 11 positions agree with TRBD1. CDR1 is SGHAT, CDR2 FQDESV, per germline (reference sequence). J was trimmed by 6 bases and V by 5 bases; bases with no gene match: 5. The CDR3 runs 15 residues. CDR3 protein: CASSRPGQGAGELFF. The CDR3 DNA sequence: TGTGCCAGCAGCCGACCGGGACAGGGGGCCGGGGAGCTGTTTTTT.

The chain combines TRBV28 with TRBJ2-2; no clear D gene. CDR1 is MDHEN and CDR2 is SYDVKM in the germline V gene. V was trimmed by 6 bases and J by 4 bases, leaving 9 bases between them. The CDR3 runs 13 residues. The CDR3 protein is CASRSPGTGELFF. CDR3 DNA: TGTGCCAGCAGGAGCCCCGGCACCGGGGAGCTGTTTTTT.

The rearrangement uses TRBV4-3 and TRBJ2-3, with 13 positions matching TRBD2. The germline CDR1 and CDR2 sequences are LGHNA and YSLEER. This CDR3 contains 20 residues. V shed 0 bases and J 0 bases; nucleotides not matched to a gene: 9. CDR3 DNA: TGCGCCAGCAGCCAAGATCTTGCGACTAGCGGGAGGACTAGCACAGATACGCAGTATTTT. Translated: CASSQDLATSGRTSTDTQYF.